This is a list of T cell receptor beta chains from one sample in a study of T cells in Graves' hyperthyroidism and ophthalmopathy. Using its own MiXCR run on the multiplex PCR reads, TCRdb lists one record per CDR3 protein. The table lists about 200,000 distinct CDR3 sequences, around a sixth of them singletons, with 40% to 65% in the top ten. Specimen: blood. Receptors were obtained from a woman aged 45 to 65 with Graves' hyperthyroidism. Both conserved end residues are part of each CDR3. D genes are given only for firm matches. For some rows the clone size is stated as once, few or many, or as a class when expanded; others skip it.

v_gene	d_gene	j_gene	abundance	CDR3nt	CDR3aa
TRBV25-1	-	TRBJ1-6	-	TGTGCCAGCAGTAACCGGGAGTATAATTCACCCCTCCACTTT	CASSNREYNSPLHF
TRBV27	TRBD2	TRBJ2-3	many	TGTGCCAGCAGTTCAGGACTAGCGGGAGTTCAAGATACGCAGTATTTT	CASSSGLAGVQDTQYF
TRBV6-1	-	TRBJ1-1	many	TGTGCCAGCAGTGAACCACTTGAAGCTTTCTTT	CASSEPLEAFF
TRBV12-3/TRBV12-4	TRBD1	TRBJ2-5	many	TGTGCCAGCAGTCCCGTTGGGGGACAGAGGGATCCAGAGACCCAGTACTTC	CASSPVGGQRDPETQYF
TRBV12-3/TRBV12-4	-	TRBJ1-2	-	TGTGCCAGCAACGAACCTCGGGCAACCGGGAGGTATGGCTACACCTTC	CASNEPRATGRYGYTF
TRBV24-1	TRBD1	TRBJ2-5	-	TGTGCCACCAGTGACACCGGGACAGCCCAAGAGACCCAGTACTTC	CATSDTGTAQETQYF
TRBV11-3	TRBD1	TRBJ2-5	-	TGTGCCAGCAGCTCGGACAGGGGTTGGGAGACCCAGTACTTC	CASSSDRGWETQYF
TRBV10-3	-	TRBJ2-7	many	TGTGCCATCAGTGTAAGGCGGGACAGCTACGAGCAGTACTTC	CAISVRRDSYEQYF
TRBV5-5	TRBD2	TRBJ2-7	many	TGCGCCAGCAGCCAAGTGCTAGCGGGAGGCTACGAGCAGTACTTC	CASSQVLAGGYEQYF
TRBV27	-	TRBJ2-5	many	TGTGCCAGCAGTTGGTCCAACCAAGAGACCCAGTACTTC	CASSWSNQETQYF
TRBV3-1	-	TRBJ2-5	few	TGTGCCAGCAGCCCCACAGGGACCGAGACCCAGTACTTC	CASSPTGTETQYF
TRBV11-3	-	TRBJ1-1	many	TGTGCCAGCAGCGAACACAGGGACATGAACACTGAAGCTTTCTTT	CASSEHRDMNTEAFF
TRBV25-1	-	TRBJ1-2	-	TGTGCCAGCAACCTGGACCCCTATGGCTACACCTTC	CASNLDPYGYTF
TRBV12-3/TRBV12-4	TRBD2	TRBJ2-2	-	TGTGCCAGCCCCCCGGAGGCGGGAGCGGTCGGGGAGCTGTTTTTT	CASPPEAGAVGELFF
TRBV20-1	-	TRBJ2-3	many	TGCAGTGCTAGAGATCGTGGGAGTGTCACAGATACGCAGTATTTT	CSARDRGSVTDTQYF
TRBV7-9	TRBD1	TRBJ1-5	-	TGTGCCAGCAGCTTAGCAAGACAGGGTTGGGTTCAGCCCCAGCATTTT	CASSLARQGWVQPQHF
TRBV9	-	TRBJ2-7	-	TGTGCCAGCAGCCCGACTGGGACAACCTACGAGCAGTACTTC	CASSPTGTTYEQYF
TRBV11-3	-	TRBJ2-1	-	TGTGCCAGCAGTCAAAGGGATTACAATGAGCAGTTCTTC	CASSQRDYNEQFF
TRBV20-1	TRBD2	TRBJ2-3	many	TGCAGTGCTAGAGGACTAGCGGATACGCAGTATTTT	CSARGLADTQYF
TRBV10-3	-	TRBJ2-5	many	TGTGCCATCAAAGCTAGCTCGGGAGAGACCCAGTACTTC	CAIKASSGETQYF
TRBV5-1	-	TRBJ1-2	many	TGCGCCAGCAGCTTGGAGGCGGACGGAGCCTACACCTTC	CASSLEADGAYTF
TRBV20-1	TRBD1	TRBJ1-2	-	TGCAGTGCTCCAGGGGGCGGGGAGACTAACTATGGCTACACCTTC	CSAPGGGETNYGYTF
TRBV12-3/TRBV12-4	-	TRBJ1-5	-	TGTGCCAGCAGTTTTTGGGGGTTGGGCAATCAGCCCCAGCATTTT	CASSFWGLGNQPQHF